Listed below are T cell receptor beta chains from one sample, sequenced in a study of cytomegalovirus exposure and HLA in healthy donors. Clones were read by immunoSEQ multiplex PCR, and TCRdb kept only the in-frame ones, dropping some. The sample holds 90,000 to 100,000 clones, around 67% seen once. The sequencing input was PBMCs. These receptors all come from a male donor in good health and CMV-seronegative. Both conserved end residues are part of each CDR3.

CDR3 length: 14; J gene: TRBJ2-7; V gene: TRBV2; CDR3 protein: CASSGQGHSREQYF
CDR3 length: 15; J gene: TRBJ2-6; V gene: TRBV5-1; CDR3 protein: CASSLTGSGANVLTF
CDR3 length: 11; J gene: TRBJ2-5; V gene: TRBV30; CDR3 protein: CAWSVQVVQYF
CDR3 length: 16; J gene: TRBJ2-7; V gene: TRBV28; CDR3 protein: CASSSHPGQGNGEQYF
CDR3 length: 13; J gene: TRBJ2-1; V gene: TRBV30; CDR3 protein: CAWDQTSGNEQFF
CDR3 length: 15; J gene: TRBJ2-3; V gene: TRBV10-3; CDR3 protein: CAISSGQGRTDTQYF
CDR3 length: 17; J gene: TRBJ1-4; V gene: TRBV30; CDR3 protein: CAWSTPGKGATNEKLFF
CDR3 length: 16; J gene: TRBJ1-5; V gene: TRBV5-6; CDR3 protein: CASTIRGRGGNQPQHF
CDR3 length: 11; J gene: TRBJ2-7; V gene: TRBV20-1; CDR3 protein: CSALLEYEQYF
CDR3 length: 14; J gene: TRBJ2-1; V gene: TRBV19; CDR3 protein: CASSRSGGNNEQFF
CDR3 length: 15; J gene: TRBJ2-6; V gene: TRBV27; CDR3 protein: CASTRGTSGANVLTF
CDR3 length: 15; J gene: TRBJ2-7; V gene: TRBV12-5; CDR3 protein: CASGPPGQTTYEQYF
CDR3 length: 15; J gene: TRBJ1-4; V gene: TRBV6-5; CDR3 protein: CASSYGMGTNEKLFF
CDR3 length: 13; J gene: TRBJ1-4; V gene: TRBV2; CDR3 protein: CASRNQQGEKLFF
CDR3 length: 17; J gene: TRBJ2-2; V gene: TRBV5-1; CDR3 protein: CASSTWTSGANTGELFF
CDR3 length: 16; J gene: TRBJ1-2; V gene: TRBV2; CDR3 protein: CASYHPTGARVDGYTF
CDR3 length: 15; J gene: TRBJ1-2; V gene: TRBV28; CDR3 protein: CASSLPGEFNYGYTF
CDR3 length: 13; J gene: TRBJ1-6; V gene: TRBV19; CDR3 protein: CASSGGLYSPLHF
CDR3 length: 10; J gene: TRBJ2-7; V gene: TRBV7-7; CDR3 protein: CASSFPLQYF
CDR3 length: 16; J gene: TRBJ2-1; V gene: TRBV9; CDR3 protein: CASSVEGTSGYNEQFF
CDR3 length: 14; J gene: TRBJ2-1; V gene: TRBV10-3; CDR3 protein: CAVNRDRGNNEQFF
CDR3 length: 15; J gene: TRBJ2-7; V gene: TRBV10-3; CDR3 protein: CAISEAKTGFYEQYF
CDR3 length: 13; J gene: TRBJ1-3; V gene: TRBV28; CDR3 protein: CASINLAGNTIYF
CDR3 length: 15; J gene: TRBJ1-2; V gene: TRBV7-3; CDR3 protein: CASTNPGQEKTGYTF
CDR3 length: 14; J gene: TRBJ1-2; V gene: TRBV28; CDR3 protein: CASSYAGQGNGYTF
CDR3 length: 13; J gene: TRBJ1-1; V gene: TRBV30; CDR3 protein: CALSRTAGREAFF
CDR3 length: 15; J gene: TRBJ1-4; V gene: TRBV4-1; CDR3 protein: CASSETWQINEKLFF
CDR3 length: 17; J gene: TRBJ1-4; V gene: TRBV9; CDR3 protein: CASSVGGQGARGEKLFF
CDR3 length: 14; J gene: TRBJ2-5; V gene: TRBV7-9; CDR3 protein: CASSLGQLQETQYF
CDR3 length: 18; J gene: TRBJ2-2; V gene: TRBV18; CDR3 protein: CASSLLLAGVSGTGELFF
CDR3 length: 15; J gene: TRBJ1-2; V gene: TRBV4-3; CDR3 protein: CASSQERTGHYGYTF
CDR3 length: 14; J gene: TRBJ2-1; V gene: TRBV7-3; CDR3 protein: CASSSSGERGEQFF
CDR3 length: 19; J gene: TRBJ2-1; V gene: TRBV11-3; CDR3 protein: CASSLTGTSGSPSLSEQFF
CDR3 length: 15; J gene: TRBJ2-5; V gene: TRBV28; CDR3 protein: CASSPFGGRRETQYF
CDR3 length: 17; J gene: TRBJ1-1; V gene: TRBV28; CDR3 protein: CASRSGTGTPKNTEAFF
CDR3 length: 14; J gene: TRBJ2-1; V gene: TRBV6-5; CDR3 protein: CASSVRTAQNEQFF
CDR3 length: 12; J gene: TRBJ1-1; V gene: TRBV7-9; CDR3 protein: CASSLVNTEAFF
CDR3 length: 12; J gene: TRBJ2-1; V gene: TRBV23-1; CDR3 protein: CASSRRNDEQFF
CDR3 length: 10; J gene: TRBJ2-1; V gene: TRBV2; CDR3 protein: CASISGEQFF
CDR3 length: 16; J gene: TRBJ1-4; V gene: TRBV27; CDR3 protein: CASSPDRYEVNAKLFF
CDR3 length: 14; J gene: TRBJ2-3; V gene: TRBV6-5; CDR3 protein: CASSYSGGIDTQYF
CDR3 length: 16; J gene: TRBJ2-7; V gene: TRBV6-5; CDR3 protein: CASSYGGTSSLYEQYF
CDR3 length: 14; J gene: TRBJ2-7; V gene: TRBV2; CDR3 protein: CASTEVASSYEQYF
CDR3 length: 15; J gene: TRBJ2-7; V gene: TRBV11-1; CDR3 protein: CASSLTSGGSYEQYF
CDR3 length: 14; J gene: TRBJ2-3; V gene: TRBV2; CDR3 protein: CASRGGTSTDTQYF
CDR3 length: 13; J gene: TRBJ2-7; V gene: TRBV6-5; CDR3 protein: CASSYSIAGVQYF
CDR3 length: 15; J gene: TRBJ1-1; V gene: TRBV6-5; CDR3 protein: CASSPHNRGRAEAFF
CDR3 length: 16; J gene: TRBJ1-2; V gene: TRBV5-1; CDR3 protein: CASTQGSSTANYGYTF
CDR3 length: 14; J gene: TRBJ1-1; V gene: TRBV9; CDR3 protein: CASSVMAENTEAFF